Listed below are T cell receptor beta chains from one sample, sequenced in a study of OX40 agonist ivuxolimab in advanced cancers. Measured with immunoSEQ multiplex PCR; TCRdb has only the in-frame clones, and not every one. The sample includes roughly 19,000 clones, around 82% seen only once; the top ten take 35% to 55%. The sample in question was CD4+ or CD8+ T cells sorted from blood, obtained in a trial of the OX40 agonist ivuxolimab. The receptor set was obtained from an adult with an advanced solid tumor such as melanoma, head and neck, liver or kidney cancer. The CDR3 runs from the conserved cysteine through the conserved F or W. D genes are given only for firm matches. Part of the rows lack a size; the others show once, few, many or a class for expanded clones.

V	D	size	J	CDR3	DNA
TRBV27	-	few	TRBJ2-5	CASSPLSNGETQYF	TGTGCCAGCAGTCCCCTTTCCAACGGGGAGACCCAGTACTTC
TRBV29-1	TRBD1	-	TRBJ2-7	CSARTGLYEQYF	TGCAGCGCACGGACAGGGCTCTACGAGCAGTACTTC
TRBV19	TRBD1	-	TRBJ2-7	CASGQGYEQYF	TGTGCCAGTGGACAGGGCTACGAGCAGTACTTC
TRBV7-6	-	-	TRBJ2-3	CASSLPQDTQYF	TGTGCCAGCAGCCTCCCTCAGGATACGCAGTATTTT
TRBV6-6	-	-	TRBJ1-5	CASSSFGGSNQPQHF	TGTGCCAGCAGTTCCTTTGGGGGTAGCAATCAGCCCCAGCATTTT
TRBV13	TRBD2	-	TRBJ2-1	CASSYPLAVAANEQFF	TGTGCCAGCAGTTACCCGCTAGCGGTGGCCGCAAATGAGCAGTTCTTC
TRBV28	-	-	TRBJ1-6	CASSPGLSSPLHF	TGTGCCAGCAGTCCCGGTTTGAGCTCACCCCTCCACTTT
TRBV4-2	-	-	TRBJ2-7	CASRGGVGVAYEQYF	TGTGCCAGCAGGGGTGGGGTAGGCGTCGCCTACGAGCAGTACTTC
TRBV6-6	-	-	TRBJ2-2	CASKTAGELFF	TGTGCCAGCAAAACTGCCGGGGAGCTGTTTTTT
TRBV2	-	-	TRBJ1-2	CASSELGGSYGYTF	TGTGCCAGCAGTGAACTGGGTGGTAGCTATGGCTACACCTTC
TRBV11-2	-	-	TRBJ1-1	CASSLGRHTEAFF	TGTGCCAGCAGCTTAGGTAGACACACTGAAGCTTTCTTT
TRBV9	-	-	TRBJ2-2	CASSVVGLATGELFF	TGTGCCAGCAGCGTAGTAGGGTTAGCCACCGGGGAGCTGTTTTTT
TRBV27	-	-	TRBJ2-4	CASSPNQLGGNIQYF	TGTGCCAGCAGTCCTAACCAGTTGGGTGGAAACATTCAGTACTTC
TRBV13	TRBD1	-	TRBJ2-7	CASSPLKDREGTYEQYF	TGTGCCAGCAGCCCTTTGAAGGACAGGGAAGGGACCTACGAGCAGTACTTC
TRBV11-1	-	-	TRBJ2-3	CASSLGVADYTDTQYF	TGTGCCAGCAGCTTAGGGGTAGCGGACTACACAGATACGCAGTATTTT
TRBV5-6	TRBD1	-	TRBJ1-5	CASSGRDRTDQPQHF	TGTGCCAGCAGCGGAAGGGACAGAACGGATCAGCCCCAGCATTTT
TRBV2	TRBD2	-	TRBJ2-1	CAILTGTSGSPRAYNEQFF	TGTGCCATCCTGACCGGGACTAGCGGGTCCCCTAGAGCCTACAATGAGCAGTTCTTC
TRBV28	-	-	TRBJ1-2	CASSGTGGSNYGYTF	TGTGCCAGCAGTGGGACCGGGGGATCTAACTATGGCTACACCTTC
TRBV6-6	-	-	TRBJ2-7	CASSYSGGTYEQYF	TGTGCCAGCAGTTACTCTGGCGGAACCTACGAGCAGTACTTC
TRBV19	TRBD2	-	TRBJ2-1	CASSAYPGLAGNEQFF	TGTGCCAGTAGTGCCTACCCGGGACTAGCGGGGAATGAGCAGTTCTTC
TRBV5-5	-	-	TRBJ1-2	CASGLEGSRSYTF	TGTGCCAGCGGCCTGGAGGGGAGCAGAAGCTACACCTTC
TRBV5-4	-	-	TRBJ2-3	CASSPEMAYSTDTQYF	TGTGCCAGCAGCCCCGAAATGGCCTATAGCACAGATACGCAGTATTTT
TRBV11-2	-	once	TRBJ2-7	CASSLVLYEQYF	TGTGCCAGCAGCTTAGTCCTATACGAGCAGTACTTC
TRBV7-9	TRBD2	few	TRBJ2-1	CASSFSLGGTSGNEQFF	TGTGCCAGCAGCTTCTCTCTAGGGGGGACTAGTGGCAATGAGCAGTTCTTC